The rows below give T cell receptor beta chains drawn from one sample of a study of tumor-infiltrating lymphocytes in localized non-small cell lung cancer. Measured with immunoSEQ multiplex PCR; TCRdb has only the in-frame clones, and not every one. The table records approximately 13,000 clones, around 85% of them present only once. Sequenced sample: uninvolved lung tissue not adjacent to the tumor. The receptors shown here come from a human donor with non-small cell lung cancer. CDR3s include the opening cysteine and the closing phenylalanine or tryptophan. The D gene is left open where the match is weak. Size values are once, few and many counts, or a class for expanded clones, and some rows have none.

abundance: NA; d_gene: NA; j_gene: TRBJ2-1; v_gene: TRBV28; CDR3nt: TGTGCCAGCAGAAGAGGGGGGTCGTACAATGAGCAGTTCTTC; CDR3aa: CASRRGGSYNEQFF
abundance: NA; d_gene: NA; j_gene: TRBJ1-2; v_gene: TRBV10-1; CDR3nt: TGCGCCAGCAGTGAGTCGCAACACTATGGCTACACCTTC; CDR3aa: CASSESQHYGYTF
abundance: once; d_gene: TRBD1; j_gene: TRBJ2-7; v_gene: TRBV11-2; CDR3nt: TGTGCCAGCAGCCGCCGGGACAGGGTCCTCGAGCAGTACTTC; CDR3aa: CASSRRDRVLEQYF
abundance: once; d_gene: TRBD1; j_gene: TRBJ1-4; v_gene: TRBV2; CDR3nt: TGTGCCACCCGACAGGGCTCTTCGCGGAATGAAAAACTGTTTTTT; CDR3aa: CATRQGSSRNEKLFF
abundance: once; d_gene: NA; j_gene: TRBJ1-4; v_gene: TRBV7-9; CDR3nt: TGTGCCAGCAGCCTGGCGGGCGCTGCAACTAATGAAAAACTGTTTTTT; CDR3aa: CASSLAGAATNEKLFF
abundance: NA; d_gene: NA; j_gene: TRBJ2-4; v_gene: TRBV18; CDR3nt: TGTGCCAGCTCACCAATCCGGACAGATTATCTAGCCAAAAACATTCAGTACTTC; CDR3aa: CASSPIRTDYLAKNIQYF
abundance: NA; d_gene: TRBD1; j_gene: TRBJ2-5; v_gene: TRBV7-9; CDR3nt: TGTGCCAGCAGCCGATTTGGACAGGGGCCGCTCCAAGAGACCCAGTACTTC; CDR3aa: CASSRFGQGPLQETQYF
abundance: NA; d_gene: NA; j_gene: TRBJ2-5; v_gene: TRBV2; CDR3nt: TGTGCCAGCAGTGGAGGGGGTACGGGTGGGGAGACCCAGTACTTC; CDR3aa: CASSGGGTGGETQYF
abundance: NA; d_gene: NA; j_gene: TRBJ1-5; v_gene: TRBV7-9; CDR3nt: TGTGCCAGCAGCCAAATAGGGAATAGCAATCAGCCCCAGCATTTT; CDR3aa: CASSQIGNSNQPQHF
abundance: few; d_gene: NA; j_gene: TRBJ1-6; v_gene: TRBV21-1; CDR3nt: TGTGCCAGCAGCAAAGCGCCGGCGCGCGGGAATTCACCCCTCCACTTT; CDR3aa: CASSKAPARGNSPLHF
abundance: NA; d_gene: NA; j_gene: TRBJ1-2; v_gene: TRBV6-1; CDR3nt: TGTGCCAGCAGTGGCACCCTCGAGGTCGGCTATGGCTACACCTTC; CDR3aa: CASSGTLEVGYGYTF
abundance: NA; d_gene: NA; j_gene: TRBJ2-6; v_gene: TRBV2; CDR3nt: TGTGCCAGCAGTGAAATGGGCCAGGCCTCTGGGGCCAACGTCCTGACTTTC; CDR3aa: CASSEMGQASGANVLTF
abundance: NA; d_gene: NA; j_gene: TRBJ2-7; v_gene: TRBV5-1; CDR3nt: TGCGCCAGCAGCTTGCACACCAACTCCTACGAGCAGTACTTC; CDR3aa: CASSLHTNSYEQYF
abundance: NA; d_gene: NA; j_gene: TRBJ1-1; v_gene: TRBV13; CDR3nt: TGTGCCAGCAGCGTCGTGGGGGATATGAACACTGAAGCTTTCTTT; CDR3aa: CASSVVGDMNTEAFF
abundance: NA; d_gene: TRBD1; j_gene: TRBJ2-7; v_gene: TRBV6-1; CDR3nt: TGTGCCAGCAGCCGGGACAGGGGGCTTTTCGAGCAGTACTTC; CDR3aa: CASSRDRGLFEQYF
abundance: NA; d_gene: TRBD2; j_gene: TRBJ2-5; v_gene: TRBV10-2; CDR3nt: TGCGCCACTACCCTAGCGGGGGGGGGCAAAGAGACCCAGTACTTC; CDR3aa: CATTLAGGGKETQYF
abundance: NA; d_gene: NA; j_gene: TRBJ1-4; v_gene: TRBV28; CDR3nt: TGTGCCAGCAGTTTATTTTCAGGGCTAAGCGAAAAACTGTTTTTT; CDR3aa: CASSLFSGLSEKLFF
abundance: NA; d_gene: NA; j_gene: TRBJ1-1; v_gene: TRBV5-1; CDR3nt: TGCGCCAGCAGCCTCCGAGGAGGACGGCTCACTGAAGCTTTCTTT; CDR3aa: CASSLRGGRLTEAFF
abundance: NA; d_gene: NA; j_gene: TRBJ1-6; v_gene: TRBV7-9; CDR3nt: TGTGCCAGCAAGGAGACCGGCTTCTTGGATTCACCCCTCCACTTT; CDR3aa: CASKETGFLDSPLHF
abundance: NA; d_gene: NA; j_gene: TRBJ1-1; v_gene: TRBV7-2; CDR3nt: TGTGCCAGCAGCACCTTTTTCGGGGGCGCGGGAGAAGCTTTCTTT; CDR3aa: CASSTFFGGAGEAFF
abundance: NA; d_gene: NA; j_gene: TRBJ1-6; v_gene: TRBV4-1; CDR3nt: TGCGCCAGCAGCCAAGATTTTGCGTCCTTCTCTCCACCCCTCCACTTT; CDR3aa: CASSQDFASFSPPLHF
abundance: NA; d_gene: TRBD1; j_gene: TRBJ1-4; v_gene: TRBV2; CDR3nt: TGTGCCAGCAGTCGACAGGGAGAATCTAATGAAAAACTGTTTTTT; CDR3aa: CASSRQGESNEKLFF
abundance: NA; d_gene: TRBD1; j_gene: TRBJ1-2; v_gene: TRBV28; CDR3nt: TGTGCCAGCAGTTCGGGACAGGGTTCTGGCTACACCTTC; CDR3aa: CASSSGQGSGYTF
abundance: NA; d_gene: NA; j_gene: TRBJ2-7; v_gene: TRBV10-3; CDR3nt: TGTGCCATCAGGTCCCCGCGCGAGGGAACCGAGCAGTACTTC; CDR3aa: CAIRSPREGTEQYF
abundance: NA; d_gene: NA; j_gene: TRBJ2-1; v_gene: TRBV11-2; CDR3nt: TGTGCCAGCCGACCTAGTGCGAACTCCTACAATGAGCAGTTCTTC; CDR3aa: CASRPSANSYNEQFF
abundance: NA; d_gene: TRBD1; j_gene: TRBJ2-7; v_gene: TRBV30; CDR3nt: TGTGCCTGGGGGACAGGGGACGAGCAGTACTTC; CDR3aa: CAWGTGDEQYF
abundance: few; d_gene: NA; j_gene: TRBJ1-1; v_gene: TRBV2; CDR3nt: TGTGCCAGCAGTGAATTTCTGTGGGCGGGCTCGAACACTGAAGCTTTCTTT; CDR3aa: CASSEFLWAGSNTEAFF
abundance: NA; d_gene: NA; j_gene: TRBJ2-7; v_gene: TRBV6-1; CDR3nt: TGTGCCAGCAGCCGCGCGGCCTACGAGCAGTACTTC; CDR3aa: CASSRAAYEQYF
abundance: NA; d_gene: TRBD1; j_gene: TRBJ1-1; v_gene: TRBV18; CDR3nt: TGTGCCAGCTCACCATCTATGGACAGGGTTGACACTGAAGCTTTCTTT; CDR3aa: CASSPSMDRVDTEAFF
abundance: NA; d_gene: TRBD1; j_gene: TRBJ1-2; v_gene: TRBV28; CDR3nt: TGTGCCAGCAGTCCCGGGACAGGGAACGCCGTAAGAGGAGGCTACACCTTC; CDR3aa: CASSPGTGNAVRGGYTF